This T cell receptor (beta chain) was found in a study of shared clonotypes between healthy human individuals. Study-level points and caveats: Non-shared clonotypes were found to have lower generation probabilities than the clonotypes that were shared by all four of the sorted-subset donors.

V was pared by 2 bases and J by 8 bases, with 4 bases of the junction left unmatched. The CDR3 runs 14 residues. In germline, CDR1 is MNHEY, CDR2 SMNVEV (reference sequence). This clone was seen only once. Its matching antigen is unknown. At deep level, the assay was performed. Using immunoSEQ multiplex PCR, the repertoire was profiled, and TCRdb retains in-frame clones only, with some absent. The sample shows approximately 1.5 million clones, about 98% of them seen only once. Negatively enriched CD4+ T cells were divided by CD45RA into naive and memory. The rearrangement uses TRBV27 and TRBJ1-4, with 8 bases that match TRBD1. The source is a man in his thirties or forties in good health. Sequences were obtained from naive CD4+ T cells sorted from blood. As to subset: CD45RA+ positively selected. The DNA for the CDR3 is TGTGCCAGCAGTTTACAGGGGACAGGAGAAAAACTGTTTTTT. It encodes CASSLQGTGEKLFF.